This TCR beta chain was sequenced in a study of blood T cell repertoires in COVID-19. Looking at the study overall: The United States, Italy and Spain provided the acute and convalescent COVID-19 samples.

The table lists this clone with a count of one. Other DNA sequences in the same sample also yield this CDR3. Authors' methods: Reference gene primer amplification gave estimated nucleated cell counts. TCRdb keeps only in-frame clones here, not all; method: immunoSEQ multiplex PCR. V, J and clone size are those of that table, while D and trimming were read from the DNA. The sample consists of around 250,000 clones, 80% to 90% of them appearing once. Clinical history as reported by participants underpinned cohort assignment. The CDR3 covers 13 residues. Trimming at V came to 5 bases and at J to 3 bases, leaving 3 bases not matched to a gene. Germline V gene sequence: CDR1 MNHEY, CDR2 SMNVEV (reference sequence).

The sequenced sample consisted of PBMCs or T cells enriched from blood (not recorded which). The TCR comes from a woman aged 25 to 39 with acute COVID-19. The chain recombines TRBV27 with TRBJ2-7, with 8 bases fitting TRBD1. CDR3 DNA: TGTGCCAGCAGTATACAGGGGGGCTACGAGCAGTACTTC. As protein: CASSIQGGYEQYF.